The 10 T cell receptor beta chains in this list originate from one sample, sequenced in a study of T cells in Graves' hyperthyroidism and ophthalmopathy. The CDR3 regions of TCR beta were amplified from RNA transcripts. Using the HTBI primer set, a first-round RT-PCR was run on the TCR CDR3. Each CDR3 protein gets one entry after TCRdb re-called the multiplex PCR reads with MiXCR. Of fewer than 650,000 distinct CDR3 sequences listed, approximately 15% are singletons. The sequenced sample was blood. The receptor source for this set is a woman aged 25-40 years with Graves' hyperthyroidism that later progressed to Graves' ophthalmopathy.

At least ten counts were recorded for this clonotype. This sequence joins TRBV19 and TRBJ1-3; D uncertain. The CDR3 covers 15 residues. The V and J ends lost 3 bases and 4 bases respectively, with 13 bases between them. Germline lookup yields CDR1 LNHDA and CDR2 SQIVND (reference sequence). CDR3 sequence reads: CASSIPLSGGNTIYF. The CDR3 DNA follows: TGTGCCAGTAGTATCCCCCTCAGCGGAGGAAACACCATATATTTT. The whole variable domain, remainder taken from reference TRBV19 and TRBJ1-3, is DGGITQSPKYLFRKEGQNVTLSCEQNLNHDAMYWYRQDPGQGLRLIYYSQIVNDFQKGDIAEGYSVSREKKESFPLTVTSAQKNPTAFYLCASSIPLSGGNTIYFGEGSWLTVV.

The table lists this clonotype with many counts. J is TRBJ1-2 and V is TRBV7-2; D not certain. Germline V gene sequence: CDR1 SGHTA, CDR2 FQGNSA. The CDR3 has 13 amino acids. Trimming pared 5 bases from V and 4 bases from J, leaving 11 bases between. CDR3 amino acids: CASSPAPVYGYTF. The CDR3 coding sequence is TGTGCCAGCAGCCCCGCCCCCGTCTATGGCTACACCTTC.

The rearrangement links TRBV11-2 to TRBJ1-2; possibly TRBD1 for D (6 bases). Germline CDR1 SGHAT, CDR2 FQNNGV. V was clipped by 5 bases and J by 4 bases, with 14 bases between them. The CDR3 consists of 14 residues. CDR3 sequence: CASSTPDRRYGYTF. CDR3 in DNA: TGTGCCAGCAGCACCCCGGACAGACGCTATGGCTACACCTTC. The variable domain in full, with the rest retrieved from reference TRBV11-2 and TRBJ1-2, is EAGVAQSPRYKIIEKRQSVAFWCNPISGHATLYWYQQILGQGPKLLIQFQNNGVVDDSQLPKDRFSAERLKGVDSTLKIQPAKLEDSAVYLCASSTPDRRYGYTFGSGTRLTVV.

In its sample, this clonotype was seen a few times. CDR3 DNA sequence: TGCAGTGCTAGAGATCCGGGCAGGCTAAATCAGCCCCAGCATTTT. Translated: CSARDPGRLNQPQHF. The chain links TRBV20-1 to TRBJ1-5; no clear D gene. CDR3 length: 15 amino acids. Between the trimmed V and J ends, which lost 0 bases and 4 bases, there was a span of 13 bases. Germline V gene lookup returns CDR1 DFQATT and CDR2 SNEGSKA (reference sequence).

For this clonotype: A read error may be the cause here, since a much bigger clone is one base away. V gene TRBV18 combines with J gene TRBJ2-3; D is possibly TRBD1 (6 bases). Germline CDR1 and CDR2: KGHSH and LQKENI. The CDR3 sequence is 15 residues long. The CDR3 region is CASPPPGVGADTQYF. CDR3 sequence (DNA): TGTGCCAGCCCACCGCCAGGGGTTGGAGCAGATACGCAGTATTTT.

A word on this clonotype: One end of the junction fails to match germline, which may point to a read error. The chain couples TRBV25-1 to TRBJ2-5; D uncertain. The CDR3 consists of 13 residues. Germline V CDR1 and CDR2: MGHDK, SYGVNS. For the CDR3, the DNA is TGTGCCAGCAGTGAATTAATAAGGGCGAGCCTCCACTTC. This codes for CASSELIRASLHF.

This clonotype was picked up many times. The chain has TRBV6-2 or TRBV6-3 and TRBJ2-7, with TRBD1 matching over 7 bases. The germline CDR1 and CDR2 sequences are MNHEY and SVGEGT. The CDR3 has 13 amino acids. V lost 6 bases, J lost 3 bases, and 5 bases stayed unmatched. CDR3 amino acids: CASRTGSRYEQYF. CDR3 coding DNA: TGTGCCAGCAGGACAGGGTCACGCTACGAGCAGTACTTC.

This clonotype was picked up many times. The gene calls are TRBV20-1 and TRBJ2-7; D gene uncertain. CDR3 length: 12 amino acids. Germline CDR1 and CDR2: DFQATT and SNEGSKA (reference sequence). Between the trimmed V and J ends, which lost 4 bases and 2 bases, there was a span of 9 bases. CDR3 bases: TGCAGTGCTATTGACGGAACCTACGAGCAGTACTTC. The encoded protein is CSAIDGTYEQYF.

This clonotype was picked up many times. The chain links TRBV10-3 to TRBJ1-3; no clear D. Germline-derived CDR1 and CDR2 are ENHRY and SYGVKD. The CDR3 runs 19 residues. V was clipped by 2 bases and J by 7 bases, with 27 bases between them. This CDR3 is CAISEEFGLDSGPGNTIYF. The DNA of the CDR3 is TGTGCCATCAGTGAGGAGTTCGGATTGGATTCCGGCCCGGGGAACACCATATATTTT.

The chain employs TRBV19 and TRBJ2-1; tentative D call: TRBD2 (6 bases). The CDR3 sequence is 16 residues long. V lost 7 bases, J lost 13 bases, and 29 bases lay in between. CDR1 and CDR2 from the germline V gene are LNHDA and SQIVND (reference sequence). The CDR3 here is CASTFSPGRGPETQFF. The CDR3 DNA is TGTGCCAGTACCTTCTCTCCCGGGCGGGGCCCAGAGACCCAGTTCTTC.